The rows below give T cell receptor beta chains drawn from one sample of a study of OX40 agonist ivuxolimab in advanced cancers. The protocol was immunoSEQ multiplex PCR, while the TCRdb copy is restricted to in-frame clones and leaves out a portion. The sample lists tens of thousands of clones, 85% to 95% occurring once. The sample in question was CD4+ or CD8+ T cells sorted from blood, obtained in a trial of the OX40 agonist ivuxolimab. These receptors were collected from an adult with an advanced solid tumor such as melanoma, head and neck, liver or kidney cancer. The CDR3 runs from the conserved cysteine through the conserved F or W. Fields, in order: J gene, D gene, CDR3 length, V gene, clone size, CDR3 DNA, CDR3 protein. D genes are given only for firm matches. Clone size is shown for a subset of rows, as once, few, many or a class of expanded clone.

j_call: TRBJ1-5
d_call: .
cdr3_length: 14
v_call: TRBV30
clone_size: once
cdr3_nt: TGTGCCTGGAGTGTAGGTTCAGCAGGTCAGCCCCAGCATTTT
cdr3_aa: CAWSVGSAGQPQHF

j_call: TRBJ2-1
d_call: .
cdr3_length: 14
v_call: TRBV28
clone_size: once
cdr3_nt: TGTGCCAGCAGCCCCTATGGAACCTACAATGAGCATTTCTTC
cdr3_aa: CASSPYGTYNEHFF

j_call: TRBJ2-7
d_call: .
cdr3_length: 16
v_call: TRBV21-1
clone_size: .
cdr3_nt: TGTGCCAGCAGCAAAGCATGTACGACAGGGGTCTACGAGCAGTACTTC
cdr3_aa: CASSKACTTGVYEQYF

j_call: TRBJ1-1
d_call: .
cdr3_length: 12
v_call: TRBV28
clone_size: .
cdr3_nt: TGTGCCAGCAGCCCGCTGAACACTGAAGCTTTCTTT
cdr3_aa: CASSPLNTEAFF

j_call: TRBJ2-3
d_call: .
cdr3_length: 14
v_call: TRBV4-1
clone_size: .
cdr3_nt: TGCGCCAGCAGCCCCGGACTCAGGACAGATACGCAGTATTTT
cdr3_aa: CASSPGLRTDTQYF

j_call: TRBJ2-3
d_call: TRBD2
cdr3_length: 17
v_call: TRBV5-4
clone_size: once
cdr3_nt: TGTGCCAGCAGCTTGGCCACCGGGACTAGCGAGACAGATACGCAGTATTTT
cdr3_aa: CASSLATGTSETDTQYF

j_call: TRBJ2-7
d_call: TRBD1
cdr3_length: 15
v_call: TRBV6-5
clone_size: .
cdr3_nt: TGTGCCAGCAGTTACTCTCTGGACAGGGGGTACGAGCAGTACTTC
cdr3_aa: CASSYSLDRGYEQYF

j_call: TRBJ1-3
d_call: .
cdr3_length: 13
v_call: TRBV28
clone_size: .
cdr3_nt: TGTGCCAGCAGTTTAGACTTAGGAAACACCATATATTTT
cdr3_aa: CASSLDLGNTIYF

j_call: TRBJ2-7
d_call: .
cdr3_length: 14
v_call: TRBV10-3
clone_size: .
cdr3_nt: TGTGCCATCAAGGACGTAGAGGGGACCTACGAGCAGTACTTC
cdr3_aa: CAIKDVEGTYEQYF

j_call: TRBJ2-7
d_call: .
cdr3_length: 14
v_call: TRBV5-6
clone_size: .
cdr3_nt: TGTGCCAGCAGCTCATTGAGTTTGTATTCCGAGCAGTACTTC
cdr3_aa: CASSSLSLYSEQYF

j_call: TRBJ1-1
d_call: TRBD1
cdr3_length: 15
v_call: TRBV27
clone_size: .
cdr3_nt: TGTGCCAGCAGTTTACGGACAGGAACCAACACTGAAGCTTTCTTT
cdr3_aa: CASSLRTGTNTEAFF

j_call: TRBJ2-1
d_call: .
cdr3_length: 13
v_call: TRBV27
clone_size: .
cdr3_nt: TGTGCCAGCAGTTTCTCCAGGGACAATGAGCAGTTCTTC
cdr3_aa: CASSFSRDNEQFF

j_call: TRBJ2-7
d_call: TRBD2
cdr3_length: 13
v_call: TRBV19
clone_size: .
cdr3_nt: TGTGCCCCTCTCACCGCGGGAGGGGGCGAGCAGTACTTC
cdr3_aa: CAPLTAGGGEQYF

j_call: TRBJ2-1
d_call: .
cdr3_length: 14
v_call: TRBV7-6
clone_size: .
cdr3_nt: TGTGCCAGCAGCCCCGGAGGAAGGTGGGATGAGCAGTTCTTC
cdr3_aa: CASSPGGRWDEQFF

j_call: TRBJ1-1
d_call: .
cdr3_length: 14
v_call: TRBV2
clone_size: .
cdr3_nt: TGTGCCACCCATCGAAGGGTTATGAACACTGAAGCTTTCTTT
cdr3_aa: CATHRRVMNTEAFF

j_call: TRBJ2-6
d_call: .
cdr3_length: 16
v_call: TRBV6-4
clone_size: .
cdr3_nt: TGTGCCAGCAGTGACTCTAGGGGGAGTGGGGCCAACGTCCTGACTTTC
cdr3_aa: CASSDSRGSGANVLTF

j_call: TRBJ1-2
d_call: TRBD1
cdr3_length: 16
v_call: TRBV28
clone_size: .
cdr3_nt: TGTGCCAGCAGTACCCCCGACAGGGGGCGGAACTATGGCTACACCTTC
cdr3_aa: CASSTPDRGRNYGYTF

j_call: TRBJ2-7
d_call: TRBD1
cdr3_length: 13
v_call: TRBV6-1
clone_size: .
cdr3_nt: TGTGCCAGCTCCGGGACAGGGACTGGCGAGCAGTACTTC
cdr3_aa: CASSGTGTGEQYF

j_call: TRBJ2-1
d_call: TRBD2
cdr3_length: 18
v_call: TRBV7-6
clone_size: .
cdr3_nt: TGTGCCAGCAGCTTATTCCCCGGACTAGCGGGAGCGGAGAATGAGCAGTTCTTC
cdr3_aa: CASSLFPGLAGAENEQFF

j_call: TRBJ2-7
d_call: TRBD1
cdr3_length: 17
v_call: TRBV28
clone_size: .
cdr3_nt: TGTGCCAGCAGTTTATTGGGTGGACAGGGTTCTGGGTACGAGCAGTACTTC
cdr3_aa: CASSLLGGQGSGYEQYF

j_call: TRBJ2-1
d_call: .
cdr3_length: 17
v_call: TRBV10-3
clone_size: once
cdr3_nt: TGTGCCATCAGTGAGAGGGCGGACAGTCTGTTCTATAATGAGCAGTTCTTC
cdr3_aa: CAISERADSLFYNEQFF

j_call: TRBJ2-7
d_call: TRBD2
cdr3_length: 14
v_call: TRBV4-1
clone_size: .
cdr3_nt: TGCGCCAGCAGCCCCGGGACTAGCGGCTACGAGCAGTACTTC
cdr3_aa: CASSPGTSGYEQYF

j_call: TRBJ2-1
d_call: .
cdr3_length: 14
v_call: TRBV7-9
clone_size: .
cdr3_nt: TGTGCCAGCAGCTTAGCGAGCCAGTACAATGAGCAGTTCTTC
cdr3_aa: CASSLASQYNEQFF

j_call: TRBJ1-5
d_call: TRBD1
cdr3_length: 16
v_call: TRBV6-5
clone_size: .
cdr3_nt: TGTGCCAGCAGTTCCCTAAGACAGGGATTAGCGCAGCCCCAGCATTTT
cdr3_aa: CASSSLRQGLAQPQHF

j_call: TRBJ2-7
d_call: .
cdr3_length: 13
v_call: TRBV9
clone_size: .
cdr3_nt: TGTGCCAGCAGCGCCATGGACGGGTACGAGCAGTACTTC
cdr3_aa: CASSAMDGYEQYF

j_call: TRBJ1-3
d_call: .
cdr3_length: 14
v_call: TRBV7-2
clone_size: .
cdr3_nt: TGTGCCAGCAGCTTCCTTGGCTCTGGAAACACCATATATTTT
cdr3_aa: CASSFLGSGNTIYF

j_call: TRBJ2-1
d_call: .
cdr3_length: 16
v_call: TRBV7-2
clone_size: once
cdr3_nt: TGTGCCAGCAGCTTAAATCCCCCAGAAAATAACAATGAGCAGTTCTTC
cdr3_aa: CASSLNPPENNNEQFF

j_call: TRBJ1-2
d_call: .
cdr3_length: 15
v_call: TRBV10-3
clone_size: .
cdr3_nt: TGTGCCATCAGTGACCCGGAAGGCCTCATGGATGGCTACACCTTC
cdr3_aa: CAISDPEGLMDGYTF

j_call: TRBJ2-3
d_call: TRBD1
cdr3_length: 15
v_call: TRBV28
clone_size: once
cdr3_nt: TGTGCCAGCAGCACAGGGGGTCTGGGCACAGATACGCAGTATTTT
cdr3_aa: CASSTGGLGTDTQYF

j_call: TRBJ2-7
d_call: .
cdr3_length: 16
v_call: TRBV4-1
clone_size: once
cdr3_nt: TGCGCCAGCAGCCACCGCGAAGACAGCACTTCCTACGAGCAGTACTTC
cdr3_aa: CASSHREDSTSYEQYF

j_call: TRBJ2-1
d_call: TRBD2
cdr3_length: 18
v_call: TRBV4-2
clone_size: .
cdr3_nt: TGTGCCAGCAGCCAAGTGATGTTTGGGACTAGCGGGCCCAATGAGCAGTTCTTC
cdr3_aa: CASSQVMFGTSGPNEQFF

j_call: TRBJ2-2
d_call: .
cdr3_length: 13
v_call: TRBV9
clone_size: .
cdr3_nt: TGTGCCAGCGGGGCTCGAGTCACCGGGGAGCTGTTTTTT
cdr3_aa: CASGARVTGELFF

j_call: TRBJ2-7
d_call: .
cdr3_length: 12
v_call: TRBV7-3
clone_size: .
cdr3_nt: TGTGCCAGCAGCGACGGAGGGGACGAGCAGTACTTC
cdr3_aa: CASSDGGDEQYF

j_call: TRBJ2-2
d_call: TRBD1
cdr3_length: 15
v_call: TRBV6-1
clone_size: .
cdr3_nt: TGTGCCAGCACAGGGGGCACTTCGAACACCGGGGAGCTGTTTTTT
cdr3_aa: CASTGGTSNTGELFF

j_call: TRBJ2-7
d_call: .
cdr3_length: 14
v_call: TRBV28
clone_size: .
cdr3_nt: TGTGCCAGCTATGACTATCTTGGATCCTACGAGCAGTACTTC
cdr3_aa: CASYDYLGSYEQYF

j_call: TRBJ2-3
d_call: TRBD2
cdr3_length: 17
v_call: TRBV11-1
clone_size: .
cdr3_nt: TGTGCCAGCAGCTTAGGCTGGGGGAGGGCGACCACAGATACGCAGTATTTT
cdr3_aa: CASSLGWGRATTDTQYF

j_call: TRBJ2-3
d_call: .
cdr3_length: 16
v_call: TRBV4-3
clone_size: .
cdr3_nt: TGCGCCAGCAGCCAAGTATCGGGAAGGTTCACAGATACGCAGTATTTT
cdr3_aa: CASSQVSGRFTDTQYF

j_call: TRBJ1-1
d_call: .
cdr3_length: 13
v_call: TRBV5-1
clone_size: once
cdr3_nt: TGCGCCAGCAGCTTGGGACAGTACACTGAAGCTTTCTTT
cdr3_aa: CASSLGQYTEAFF

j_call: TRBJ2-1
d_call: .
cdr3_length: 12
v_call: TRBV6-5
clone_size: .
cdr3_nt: TGTGCCAGCAGATCTCAGCCGCGTGAGCAGTTCTTC
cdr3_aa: CASRSQPREQFF

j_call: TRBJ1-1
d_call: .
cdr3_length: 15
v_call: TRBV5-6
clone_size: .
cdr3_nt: TGTGCCAGCAGCCCGGACCCCGGCATGAACACTGAAGCTTTCTTT
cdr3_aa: CASSPDPGMNTEAFF

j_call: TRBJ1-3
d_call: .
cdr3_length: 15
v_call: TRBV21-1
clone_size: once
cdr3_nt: TGTGCCAGCAGAAGGGACACCTTGAACAGAAACACCATATATTTT
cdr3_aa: CASRRDTLNRNTIYF

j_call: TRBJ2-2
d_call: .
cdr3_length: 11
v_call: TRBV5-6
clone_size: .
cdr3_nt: TGTGCCAGCAGCTTTTTCGGGGAGCTGTTTTTT
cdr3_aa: CASSFFGELFF

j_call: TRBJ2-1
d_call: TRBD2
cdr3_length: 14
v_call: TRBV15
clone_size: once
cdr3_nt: TGTGCCACCAGAGAGACTAGCGAATATTTTGAGCAGTTCTTC
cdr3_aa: CATRETSEYFEQFF

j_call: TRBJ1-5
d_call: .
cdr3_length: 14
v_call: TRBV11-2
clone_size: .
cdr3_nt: TGTGCCAGCAGCTTAGGGGTGGGTAATCAGCCCCAGCATTTT
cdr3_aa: CASSLGVGNQPQHF